Listed here are 8 T cell receptor beta chains from one sample, sequenced in a study of T cell responses to AZD1222 COVID-19 vaccine. Data came from immunoSEQ multiplex PCR; TCRdb stores just in-frame clones and leaves some out. The profile shows 100,000 to 150,000 clones, approximately 86% of them singletons. Sequenced material: peripheral blood, taken on day 0 of AZD1222 vaccination. Receptors originate from an adult in good health.

This clone was recorded once. The rearrangement joins TRBV6-6 to TRBJ2-3; D remains ambiguous. The CDR3 spans 14 residues. V lost 0 bases to trimming and J lost 0 bases, with 4 bases between them. Germline lookup yields CDR1 MNHNY and CDR2 SVGAGI (reference sequence). CDR3 nucleotides: TGTGCCAGCAGTTACTCCCGGAGCACAGATACGCAGTATTTT. This codes for CASSYSRSTDTQYF.

This rearrangement joins TRBV5-1 to TRBJ1-4; 7 bases are shared with TRBD1. The V and J ends lost 5 bases and 4 bases, in that order; junction bases with no gene match: 5. The CDR3 totals 14 residues. Germline values: CDR1 SGHRS, CDR2 YFSETQ. CDR3 nucleotide sequence: TGCGCCAGCAGTACCGGGACAGATAATGAAAAACTGTTTTTT. Amino acid sequence: CASSTGTDNEKLFF.

The rearrangement links TRBV18 to TRBJ2-7; D not resolved. Trimming shortened V by 2 bases and J by 1 base, and 12 bases separated the two germline ends. CDR1 and CDR2 (germline): KGHSH, LQKENI. The CDR3 runs 15 residues. CDR3 in amino acids: CASSPIGQPSYEQYF. CDR3 nucleotides: TGTGCCAGCTCACCAATCGGCCAGCCTTCCTACGAGCAGTACTTC.

The genes are TRBV29-1 and TRBJ1-5; D is perhaps TRBD1 (6 bases). Trimming removed 2 bases at V and 8 bases at J, with 22 bases between. Germline values: CDR1 SQVTM, CDR2 ANQGSEA. The CDR3 length is 16 residues. DNA of the CDR3: TGCAGCGTTGAAAGGGAACAGGGAGTTTTCTCGGAGCCCCAGCATTTT. Translated: CSVEREQGVFSEPQHF.

The chain couples TRBV5-8 to TRBJ2-2; TRBD1 matches at 7 bases. The CDR3 runs to 16 residues. Trimming took 0 bases from V and 0 from J; bases not matched to a gene: 2. The V gene's germline CDR1 is SGHTS and CDR2 YDEGEE. CDR3 coding DNA: TGTGCCAGCAGCTTGGCGCAGGGGGCGAACACCGGGGAGCTGTTTTTT. Protein product: CASSLAQGANTGELFF.

The genes are TRBV6-5 and TRBJ2-7; TRBD2 agrees at 9 bases. The CDR3 has 14 amino acids. Germline CDR1 MNHEY, CDR2 SVGAGI. Trimming removed 6 bases from V and 6 bases from J; junction bases left unmatched: 9. The CDR3 DNA follows: TGTGCCAGCAGCCTTACGCGGGAGGGGACCGAGCAGTACTTC. Its protein product is CASSLTREGTEQYF.

The chain couples TRBV18 to TRBJ2-7, with D possibly matching TRBD2 (5 bases). The germline V gene encodes CDR1 KGHSH and CDR2 LQKENI. V shed 5 bases and J shed 3 bases, with 14 bases lying between them. The CDR3 runs to 14 residues. The DNA for the CDR3 is TGTGCCAGCTCAAGCAGATCCGGGGACTACGAGCAGTACTTC. It translates to CASSSRSGDYEQYF.

This chain links TRBV28 with TRBJ1-2, with D perhaps matching TRBD1 (5 bases). The germline CDR1 and CDR2 sequences are MDHEN and SYDVKM. Trimming shortened V by 4 bases and J by 3 bases, and 12 bases separated the two germline ends. CDR3 size: 14 residues. CDR3 nucleotide sequence: TGTGCCAGCAGTTCATTCTCGGGGGACTATGGCTACACCTTC. Translation: CASSSFSGDYGYTF.